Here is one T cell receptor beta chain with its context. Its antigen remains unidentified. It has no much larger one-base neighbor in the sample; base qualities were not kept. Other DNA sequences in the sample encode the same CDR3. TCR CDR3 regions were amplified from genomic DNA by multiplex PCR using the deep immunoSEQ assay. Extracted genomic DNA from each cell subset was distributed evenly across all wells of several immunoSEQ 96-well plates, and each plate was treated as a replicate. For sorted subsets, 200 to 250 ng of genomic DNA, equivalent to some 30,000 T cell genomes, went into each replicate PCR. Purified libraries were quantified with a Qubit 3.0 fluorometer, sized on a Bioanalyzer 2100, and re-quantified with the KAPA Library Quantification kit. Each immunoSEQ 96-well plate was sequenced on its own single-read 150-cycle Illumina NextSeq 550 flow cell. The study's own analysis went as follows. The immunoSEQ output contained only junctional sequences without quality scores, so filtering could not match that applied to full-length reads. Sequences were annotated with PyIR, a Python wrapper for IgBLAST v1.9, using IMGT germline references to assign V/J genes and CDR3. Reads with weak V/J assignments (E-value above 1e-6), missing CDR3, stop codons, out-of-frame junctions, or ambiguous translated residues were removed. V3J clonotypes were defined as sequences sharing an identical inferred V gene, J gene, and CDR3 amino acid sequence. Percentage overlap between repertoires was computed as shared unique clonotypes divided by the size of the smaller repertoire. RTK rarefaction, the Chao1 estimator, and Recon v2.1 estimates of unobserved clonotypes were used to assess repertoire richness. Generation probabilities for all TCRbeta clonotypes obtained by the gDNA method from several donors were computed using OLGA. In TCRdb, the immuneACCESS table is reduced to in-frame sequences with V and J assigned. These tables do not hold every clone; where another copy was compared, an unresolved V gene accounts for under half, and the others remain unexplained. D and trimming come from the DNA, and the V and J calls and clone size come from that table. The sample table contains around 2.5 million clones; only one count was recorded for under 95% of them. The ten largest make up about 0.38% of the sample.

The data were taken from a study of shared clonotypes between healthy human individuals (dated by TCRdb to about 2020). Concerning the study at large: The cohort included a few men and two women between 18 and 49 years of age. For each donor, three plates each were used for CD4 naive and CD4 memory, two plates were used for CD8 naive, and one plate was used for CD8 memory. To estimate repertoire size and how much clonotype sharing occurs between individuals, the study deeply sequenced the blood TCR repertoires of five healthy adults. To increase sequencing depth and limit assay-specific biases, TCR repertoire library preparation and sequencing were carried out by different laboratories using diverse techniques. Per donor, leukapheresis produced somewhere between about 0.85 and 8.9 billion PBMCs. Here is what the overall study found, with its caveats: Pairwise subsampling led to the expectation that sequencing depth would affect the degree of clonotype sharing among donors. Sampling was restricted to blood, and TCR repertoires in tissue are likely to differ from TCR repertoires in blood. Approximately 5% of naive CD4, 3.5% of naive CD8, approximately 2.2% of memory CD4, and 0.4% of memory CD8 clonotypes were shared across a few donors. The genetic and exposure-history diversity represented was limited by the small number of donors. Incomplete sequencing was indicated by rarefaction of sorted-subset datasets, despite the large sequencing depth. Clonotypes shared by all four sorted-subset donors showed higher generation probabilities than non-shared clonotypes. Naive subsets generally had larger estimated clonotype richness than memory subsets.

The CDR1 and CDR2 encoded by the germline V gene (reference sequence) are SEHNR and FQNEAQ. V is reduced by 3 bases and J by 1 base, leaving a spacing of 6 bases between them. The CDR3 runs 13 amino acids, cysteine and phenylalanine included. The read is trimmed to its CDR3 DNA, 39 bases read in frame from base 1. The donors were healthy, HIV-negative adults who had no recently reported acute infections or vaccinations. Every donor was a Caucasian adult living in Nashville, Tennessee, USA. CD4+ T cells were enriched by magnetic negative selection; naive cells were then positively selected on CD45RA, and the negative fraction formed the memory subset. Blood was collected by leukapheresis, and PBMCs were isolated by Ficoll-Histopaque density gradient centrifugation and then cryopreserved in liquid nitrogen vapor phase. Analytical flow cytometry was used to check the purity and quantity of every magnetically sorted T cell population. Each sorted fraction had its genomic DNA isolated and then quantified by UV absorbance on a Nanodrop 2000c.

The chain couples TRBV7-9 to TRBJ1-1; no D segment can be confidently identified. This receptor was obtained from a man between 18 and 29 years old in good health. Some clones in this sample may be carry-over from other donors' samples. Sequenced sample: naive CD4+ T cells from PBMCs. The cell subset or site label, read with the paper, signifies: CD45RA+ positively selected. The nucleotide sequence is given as TGTGCCAGCAGCTTCGTCGAGAACACTGAAGCTTTCTTT. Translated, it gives CASSFVENTEAFF.